A single sample is the source of the 22 T cell receptor beta chains below, sequenced in a study of T cells in Graves' hyperthyroidism and ophthalmopathy. TCR beta CDR3 sequences were amplified from RNA transcripts. HTBI primers were used for first-round RT-PCR of the TCR CDR3. One entry per CDR3 protein results from TCRdb running MiXCR on the multiplex PCR reads. The sample contains hundreds of thousands of distinct CDR3 sequences, about half of which appear only once. The sample taken for sequencing was peripheral blood or thyroid tissue (not recorded which). Every receptor here comes from a woman aged 18-30 years with Graves' hyperthyroidism.

The rearrangement links TRBV6-1 to TRBJ1-1; no definite D call. Germline loops: CDR1 MNHNS, CDR2 SASEGT. This CDR3 has 13 residues. Trimming stripped 7 bases from V and 2 bases from J, with 11 bases between. CDR3 residues: CASTLSHNTEAFF. The DNA for the CDR3 is TGTGCCAGCACTCTTTCGCACAACACTGAAGCTTTCTTT.

This clonotype was observed at least ten times. This chain connects TRBV24-1 to TRBJ1-1; 8 bases match TRBD1. The V segment lost 7 bases and the J segment 5 bases; nucleotides outside the gene matches: 5. The CDR3 length is 13 residues. CDR1 KGHDR and CDR2 SFDVKD come from the germline V gene. The CDR3 DNA follows: TGTGCCACCAGACCCGGACAGGGTACTGAAGCTTTCTTT. Translating gives CATRPGQGTEAFF.

This clonotype came up once. This may come from a read error, since a much larger clone is one base off. The CDR3 nucleotides read TGTGCCAGCAGCTTATCCCCGCAAGGCTGCACCTTC. Its protein product is CASSLSPQGCTF. The chain recombines TRBV9 with TRBJ1-2; no clear D. Germline CDR1 is SGDLS and CDR2 is YYNGEE. This CDR3 has 12 amino acids.

The chain uses TRBV29-1 and TRBJ2-2, with 12 positions matching TRBD2. This CDR3 spans 15 amino acids. J lost 4 bases, V lost 7 bases, and 7 bases had no gene match. Germline V gene data show CDR1 as SQVTM and CDR2 as ANQGSEA. CDR3 residues: CSGRLAGALTGELFF. CDR3 coding DNA: TGCAGCGGCCGACTAGCGGGAGCTCTCACCGGGGAGCTGTTTTTT.

This clonotype was recorded once. This chain uses TRBV20-1 with TRBJ2-2, with D tentatively TRBD2 (5 bases). The germline gives CDR1 DFQATT, CDR2 SNEGSKA (reference sequence). Trimming pared 0 bases from V and 2 bases from J, leaving 16 bases between. This CDR3 has 17 amino acids. CDR3 bases: TGCAGTGCTAGAGATAATGCCGGGATTCCTAACACCGGGGAGCTGTTTTTT. Translation: CSARDNAGIPNTGELFF.

The chain couples TRBV20-1 to TRBJ2-3, with a possible D match to TRBD2 (5 bases). CDR1 is DFQATT, CDR2 SNEGSKA, per germline (reference sequence). This CDR3 has 13 residues. Trimming took 3 bases from V and 0 from J, leaving 7 bases between them. CDR3 protein: CSASSASTDTQYF. CDR3 nucleotides: TGCAGTGCTAGTAGCGCTAGCACAGATACGCAGTATTTT.

The rearrangement links TRBV20-1 to TRBJ1-5, with D tentatively TRBD1 (5 bases). The V end lost 5 bases, the J end lost 2 bases, and 13 bases lay between the germline ends. This CDR3 comprises 14 residues. The germline V gene encodes CDR1 DFQATT and CDR2 SNEGSKA (reference sequence). This CDR3 is CSALEGLGNQPQHF. CDR3 sequence (DNA): TGCAGTGCTCTGGAGGGGCTCGGCAATCAGCCCCAGCATTTT.

CDR3 sequence (DNA): TGTGCCAGCAGTCCATCCGAGGGGATTGGAGACACTGAAGCTTTCTTT. Translated, it gives CASSPSEGIGDTEAFF. V and J are TRBV25-1 and TRBJ1-1; a possible D gene is TRBD1 (5 bases). This CDR3 comprises 16 residues. V was trimmed by 5 bases and J by 3 bases, leaving 19 bases between them. From germline, CDR1 is MGHDK and CDR2 SYGVNS.

About this clonotype itself: A read error may produce the germline difference seen at one junction end. The chain carries TRBV10-3 and TRBJ2-7; D gene unclear. The CDR3 is made up of 11 amino acids. The germline V gene has CDR1 ENHRY and CDR2 SYGVKD. CDR3 protein: CASSLPGTALF. The CDR3 coding sequence is TGTGCCAGCAGTCTACCCGGCACAGCCCTCTTC.

V and J are TRBV7-6 and TRBJ1-5; D not resolved. Germline V CDR1 and CDR2: SGHVS, FNYEAQ. V was pared by 3 bases and J by 4 bases, with 10 bases between. The CDR3 is 14 residues long. In DNA form, the CDR3 reads TGTGCCAGCAGCTTTCGACGGGGAAATCAGCCCCAGCATTTT. It encodes CASSFRRGNQPQHF.

The chain links TRBV5-1 to TRBJ2-2, with 7 nucleotides matching TRBD1. The CDR3 is made up of 14 amino acids. Germline V gives CDR1 SGHRS, CDR2 YFSETQ. The V gene end was trimmed by 4 bases and the J gene end by 7 bases; junction bases not matched to a gene: 7. CDR3 sequence reads: CASSPRQGVGELFF. The CDR3 DNA reads as TGCGCCAGCAGCCCTAGACAGGGAGTCGGGGAGCTGTTTTTT.

This clonotype was detected ten times or more. The chain recombines TRBV24-1 with TRBJ1-3; D gene ambiguous. Trimming removed 3 bases from V and 0 bases from J, with 8 bases in between. CDR3 length: 15 amino acids. CDR1 is KGHDR, CDR2 SFDVKD, per germline. The chain's CDR3 is CATSDARTSGNTIYF. CDR3 DNA: TGTGCCACCAGTGATGCCAGGACCTCTGGAAACACCATATATTTT.

Comments on this clonotype: A read error is possible here, since a much larger clone lies one base away. The CDR3 DNA is TGCAGCGTTGGTCATAACTATGGCTACACCTTC. Residues: CSVGHNYGYTF. This chain uses TRBV29-1 with TRBJ1-2; no definite D call. V shed 4 bases and J shed 1 base, with 4 bases lying between them. This CDR3 is 11 amino acids long. The germline CDR1 and CDR2 sequences are SQVTM and ANQGSEA.

This clonotype was picked up a small number of times. The chain carries TRBV15 and TRBJ2-5; 12 positions match TRBD2. The CDR3 loop spans 19 amino acids. Unmatched junction bases numbered 12, after V lost 2 bases and J lost 2 bases. The V gene's germline CDR1 is LNHNV and CDR2 YYDKDF (reference sequence). In nucleotides, the CDR3 is TGTGCCACCAGCAGAATAGGACTAGCGGGAAGTCCATTACAAGAGACCCAGTACTTC. Protein product: CATSRIGLAGSPLQETQYF.

Comments on this clonotype: Possible read error: a much larger clone is one base away. This chain connects TRBV2 to TRBJ1-1; D gene uncertain. The CDR3 is made up of 9 amino acids. Trimming removed 6 bases from V and 11 bases from J, with 7 bases in between. CDR1 is SNHLY and CDR2 is FYNNEI in the germline V gene. CDR3 DNA sequence: TGTGCCAGCAGGCGAGGGGCTTTCTTT. Translating gives CASRRGAFF.

There are many counts of this clonotype. The V gene is TRBV24-1, the J gene TRBJ1-5; the match to TRBD1 covers 9 bases. The V gene end was trimmed by 6 bases and the J gene end by 5 bases; junction bases not matched to a gene: 7. The CDR3 consists of 15 residues. CDR1 and CDR2 (germline): KGHDR, SFDVKD. CDR3 protein: CATSRTGEGHQPQHF. CDR3 sequence (DNA): TGTGCCACCAGTCGGACAGGGGAAGGGCATCAGCCCCAGCATTTT.

The chain combines TRBV7-9 with TRBJ2-5, with D perhaps matching TRBD1 (6 bases). This CDR3 is built from 15 residues. Germline-derived CDR1 and CDR2 are SEHNR and FQNEAQ (reference sequence). V lost 5 bases and J 1 base, leaving 14 bases between the germline ends. The CDR3 sequence: CASSPPTGFQETQYF. The DNA for the CDR3 is TGTGCCAGCAGCCCTCCCACAGGGTTCCAAGAGACCCAGTACTTC.

The rearrangement uses TRBV29-1 and TRBJ2-5; 10 bases line up with TRBD2. V was pared by 6 bases and J by 1 base, with 5 bases of the junction left unmatched. CDR3 length: 14 residues. Germline-derived CDR1 and CDR2 are SQVTM and ANQGSEA. CDR3 loop: CSVTSGELQETQYF. In nucleotides, the CDR3 is TGCAGCGTAACTAGCGGGGAACTCCAAGAGACCCAGTACTTC.

V and J are TRBV5-1 and TRBJ2-7; TRBD1 agrees at 8 bases. The CDR3 is 14 residues long. Germline loops: CDR1 SGHRS, CDR2 YFSETQ. V lost 4 bases and J lost 3; bases outside the gene matches: 6. The CDR3 sequence is CASSEGQENYEQYF. CDR3 nucleotides: TGCGCCAGCAGCGAGGGACAGGAAAACTACGAGCAGTACTTC.

This clonotype was detected ten times or more. The chain links TRBV7-9 to TRBJ2-5; D ambiguous. CDR1 is SEHNR and CDR2 is FQNEAQ in the germline V gene (reference sequence). The CDR3 contains 16 residues. V lost 3 bases, J lost 4 bases, and 18 bases lay in between. The DNA for the CDR3 is TGTGCCAGCAGCTTGGGCTCGGCTAGATGGTCAGAGACCCAGTACTTC. This translates into CASSLGSARWSETQYF.

The chain recombines TRBV12-3 or TRBV12-4 with TRBJ1-2, with TRBD1 matching over 8 bases. V was clipped by 3 bases and J by 5 bases; unmatched bases: 8. The CDR3 has 15 residues. CDR3 protein: CASSLTGVDGYGYTF. The CDR3 coding sequence is TGTGCCAGCAGTTTGACAGGGGTAGACGGTTATGGCTACACCTTC.

This clonotype turned up a few times. The chain is built from TRBV5-1 and TRBJ1-6; D may be TRBD1 (5 bases). There are 15 residues in the CDR3. The V gene lost 0 bases and the J gene lost 8 bases, with 12 bases spanning the gap. Germline V gene data show CDR1 as SGHRS and CDR2 as YFSETQ. The CDR3 loop reads CASSLEAGMDSPLHF. CDR3 bases: TGCGCCAGCAGCTTGGAGGCAGGGATGGATTCACCCCTCCACTTT.